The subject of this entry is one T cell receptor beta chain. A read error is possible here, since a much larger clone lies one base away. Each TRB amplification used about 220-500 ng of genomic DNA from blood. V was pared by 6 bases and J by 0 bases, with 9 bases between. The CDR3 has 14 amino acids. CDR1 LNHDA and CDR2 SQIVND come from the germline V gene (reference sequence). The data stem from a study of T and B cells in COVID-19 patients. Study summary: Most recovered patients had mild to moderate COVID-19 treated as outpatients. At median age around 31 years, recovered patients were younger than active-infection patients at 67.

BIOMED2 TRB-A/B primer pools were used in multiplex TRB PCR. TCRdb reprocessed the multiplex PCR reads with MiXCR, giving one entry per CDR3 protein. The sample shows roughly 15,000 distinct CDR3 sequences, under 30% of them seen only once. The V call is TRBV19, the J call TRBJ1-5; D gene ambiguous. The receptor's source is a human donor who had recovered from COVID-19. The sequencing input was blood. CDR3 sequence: CASRNWVSNQPQHF. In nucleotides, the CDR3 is TGTGCCAGTAGAAACTGGGTTAGCAATCAGCCCCAGCATTTT. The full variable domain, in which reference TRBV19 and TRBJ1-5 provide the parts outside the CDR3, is DGGITQSPKYLFRKEGQNVTLSCEQNLNHDAMYWYRQDPGQGLRLIYYSQIVNDFQKGDIAEGYSVSREKKESFPLTVTSAQKNPTAFYLCASRNWVSNQPQHFGDGTRLSIL.